The 31 T cell receptor beta chains in this list originate from one sample, sequenced in a study of blood T cell repertoires in COVID-19. Assay: immunoSEQ multiplex PCR; the TCRdb copy retains only in-frame clones and omits some. The table lists under 250,000 clones, over 65% of them singletons, with about 2.5% in the top ten. The sample comprised peripheral blood. The source of these receptors is a woman between 65 and 79 years old with active or convalescent COVID-19.

The chain uses TRBV5-1 and TRBJ2-3, with D unclear. CDR1 and CDR2 from the germline V gene are SGHRS and YFSETQ. The CDR3 sequence is 15 residues long. Trimming shortened V by 0 bases and J by 2 bases, and 10 bases separated the two germline ends. The CDR3 is CASSLGLSPTDTQYF. In nucleotides, the CDR3 is TGCGCCAGCAGCTTGGGCCTATCACCCACAGATACGCAGTATTTT.

CDR3 sequence: CAWSGNRGAYPYSPLHF. CDR3 bases: TGTGCCTGGAGTGGGAACAGGGGGGCATACCCTTATTCACCCCTCCACTTT. The V gene is TRBV30, the J gene TRBJ1-6; 8 bases match TRBD1. The CDR3 totals 17 residues. Germline V gives CDR1 GTSNPN, CDR2 SVGIG (reference sequence). After removal of 1 base from V and 8 bases from J, the junction contained 13 bases not matched to a gene.

The J gene is TRBJ2-3, the V gene TRBV5-4, with D possibly TRBD2 on 6 matching bases. CDR1 is SGHNT and CDR2 is YYREEE in the germline V gene (reference sequence). Trimming removed 0 bases from V and 5 bases from J, with 10 bases in between. The CDR3 covers 14 residues. The CDR3 region is CASSLAGRLDTQYF. CDR3 bases: TGTGCCAGCAGCTTGGCCGGGAGATTAGATACGCAGTATTTT.

Only one count was recorded for this clone. The V call is TRBV12-3 or TRBV12-4, the J call TRBJ2-2; D is undetermined. The CDR3 sequence is 12 residues long. V was trimmed by 3 bases and J by 6 bases, leaving 5 bases between them. Here the CDR3 DNA reads TGTGCCAGCAGTTTTTCGGCCGGGGAGCTGTTTTTT. Its translation is CASSFSAGELFF.

This chain connects TRBV11-2 to TRBJ2-3; no firm D call. The CDR3 is 14 residues long. Germline lookup yields CDR1 SGHAT and CDR2 FQNNGV. V was shortened by 1 base and J by 0 bases, with 5 bases between the two germline ends. The CDR3 sequence is CASSLGPSTDTQYF. The CDR3 DNA follows: TGTGCCAGCAGCTTAGGGCCTAGCACAGATACGCAGTATTTT.

The rearrangement links TRBV30 to TRBJ2-7, with TRBD1 matching over 7 bases. CDR1 and CDR2 from the germline V gene are GTSNPN and SVGIG (reference sequence). This CDR3 is 11 amino acids long. The J segment lost 2 bases and the V segment lost 5 bases, leaving 0 bases of the junction unmatched. The CDR3 bases are TGTGCCTGGGGACAGGCCTACGAGCAGTACTTC. It codes for CAWGQAYEQYF.

V usage is TRBV4-2 and J usage is TRBJ1-2; TRBD1 matches at 9 bases. The CDR3 totals 16 residues. The germline gives CDR1 LGHNA, CDR2 YNFKEQ. Losses at the gene ends were 3 bases for V and 4 bases for J; bases not matched to a gene: 9. CDR3 DNA sequence: TGTGCCAGCAGCCATCCTAACGGGACAGGGACCTATGGCTACACCTTC. This gives the protein CASSHPNGTGTYGYTF.

Only a few counts were recorded for this clone. This chain's CDR3 is CASSLTQAQLFF. DNA of the CDR3: TGTGCCAGCAGTTTAACTCAAGCCCAGCTGTTTTTT. The genes are TRBV12-3 or TRBV12-4 and TRBJ2-2; D is unclear. Trimming removed 2 bases from V and 12 bases from J, with 10 bases in between. The CDR3 is made up of 12 amino acids.

V usage is TRBV7-9 and J usage is TRBJ2-7; D is possibly TRBD2 (6 bases). Germline V CDR1 and CDR2: SEHNR, FQNEAQ (reference sequence). CDR3 size: 15 residues. Deletions cut 5 bases from V and 2 bases from J, with 16 bases between. CDR3 amino acids: CASSRSAGYPYEQYF. In DNA, the CDR3 is TGTGCCAGCAGCCGTTCGGCGGGGTACCCCTACGAGCAGTACTTC.

The chain uses TRBV27 and TRBJ2-1; 12 bases line up with TRBD2. Germline CDR1 MNHEY, CDR2 SMNVEV (reference sequence). V was clipped by 3 bases and J by 8 bases; unmatched bases: 2. The CDR3 has 14 amino acids. In nucleotides, the CDR3 is TGTGCCAGCAGTTTGACTAGCGGGAGCGATGAGCAGTTCTTC. Encoded protein: CASSLTSGSDEQFF.

The rearrangement uses TRBV2 and TRBJ2-1, with TRBD2 identical over 9 bases. CDR1 SNHLY and CDR2 FYNNEI come from the germline V gene. The CDR3 spans 14 residues. Losses at the gene ends were 8 bases for V and 8 bases for J; bases not matched to a gene: 10. The CDR3 spells CASERAGGPDEQFF. The CDR3 DNA follows: TGTGCCAGCGAGAGGGCGGGAGGGCCTGATGAGCAGTTCTTC.

The chain links TRBV9 to TRBJ2-1; TRBD1 matches 9 bases. This CDR3 comprises 14 residues. The V gene's germline CDR1 is SGDLS and CDR2 YYNGEE. J gave up 6 bases and V 5 bases, and 6 bases lay outside the gene matches. The CDR3 coding sequence is TGTGCCAGCAGTATGACAGGGGGGCGCAATGAGCAGTTCTTC. It codes for CASSMTGGRNEQFF.

The J gene is TRBJ2-7, the V gene TRBV6-6, with a weak D call TRBD1 (5 bases). Germline loops: CDR1 MNHNY, CDR2 SVGAGI (reference sequence). The CDR3 has 14 residues. Deletions cut 0 bases from V and 2 bases from J, with 8 bases between. CDR3 nucleotides: TGTGCCAGCAGTTACTCGAGACAGCCCTACGAGCAGTACTTC. This encodes CASSYSRQPYEQYF.

CDR3 amino acids: CASSWDRGSSYTF. As DNA, the CDR3 is TGTGCCAGCAGCTGGGACAGGGGATCGAGCTACACCTTC. The chain joins TRBV7-2 to TRBJ1-2, with 10 bases fitting TRBD1. The CDR3 has 13 amino acids. The V and J ends lost 4 bases and 9 bases, in that order; junction bases with no gene match: 5. From germline, CDR1 is SGHTA and CDR2 FQGNSA.

The chain recombines TRBV29-1 with TRBJ1-2; maybe TRBD1 (6 bases). From germline, CDR1 is SQVTM and CDR2 ANQGSEA. V was clipped by 7 bases and J by 5 bases, with 11 bases between them. The CDR3 spans 11 residues. As DNA, the CDR3 is TGCAGCGAAAACAGGGTTTATGGCTACACCTTC. Its protein product is CSENRVYGYTF. Full variable domain (outside the CDR3, taken from reference TRBV29-1 and TRBJ1-2): SAVISQKPSRDICQRGTSLTIQCQVDSQVTMMFWYRQQPGQSLTLIATANQGSEATYESGFVIDKFPISRPNLTFSTLTVSNMSPEDSSIYLCSENRVYGYTFGSGTRLTVV.

The CDR3 region has the DNA TGTGCCAGTATCGACAGGGGGCAATCCACTGAAGCTTTCTTT. Translation gives CASIDRGQSTEAFF. The rearrangement joins TRBV19 to TRBJ1-1, with 10 bases identical to TRBD1. The germline CDR1 and CDR2 sequences are LNHDA and SQIVND (reference sequence). The CDR3 is 14 amino acids. J gave up 4 bases and V 7 bases, and 6 bases lay outside the gene matches.

The chain recombines TRBV7-6 with TRBJ2-1; 13 nucleotides align to TRBD2. J gave up 15 bases and V 3 bases, and 14 bases lay outside the gene matches. The germline V gene has CDR1 SGHVS and CDR2 FNYEAQ. The CDR3 spans 16 residues. The DNA for the CDR3 is TGTGCCAGCAGCTTTGGGACTAGCGGGAACATTGGGGAGTGGTTCTTC. The encoded protein is CASSFGTSGNIGEWFF.

The chain carries TRBV7-6 and TRBJ2-1; tentative D call: TRBD2 (5 bases). CDR3 size: 14 residues. Germline CDR1 is SGHVS and CDR2 is FNYEAQ. V was shortened by 1 base and J by 8 bases, with 12 bases between the two germline ends. CDR3 protein: CASSLGRGEHEQFF. Here the CDR3 DNA reads TGTGCCAGCAGCTTAGGTCGGGGAGAGCATGAGCAGTTCTTC.

This clone was seen a few times. The gene calls are TRBV5-6 and TRBJ1-6, with 11 nucleotides matching TRBD1. Germline V gene sequence: CDR1 SGHDT, CDR2 YYEEEE. The junction had 3 bases not matched to a gene; V was cut back by 0 bases and J by 7 bases. This CDR3 is 16 amino acids long. The DNA of the CDR3 is TGTGCCAGCAGCTTGGAGGGGACAGGGGGAAATTCACCCCTCCACTTT. It yields the protein CASSLEGTGGNSPLHF.

The chain joins TRBV29-1 to TRBJ2-3; 8 bases agree with TRBD2. The CDR3 runs 15 residues. V was clipped by 7 bases and J by 3 bases; unmatched bases: 12. Per germline, CDR1 SQVTM and CDR2 ANQGSEA. The CDR3, as DNA: TGCAGCGGGGAAGAAGCGGGAGATCGGACAGATACGCAGTATTTT. Amino acid sequence: CSGEEAGDRTDTQYF.

The rearrangement uses TRBV7-7 and TRBJ2-5, with TRBD1 matching 7 bases. V was pared by 5 bases and J by 5 bases, with 8 bases of the junction left unmatched. The CDR3 length is 14 residues. CDR1 and CDR2 from the germline V gene are SSHAT and FNYEAQ (reference sequence). CDR3 sequence: CASSLTGALETQYF. The CDR3 DNA sequence: TGTGCCAGCAGCCTTACAGGGGCCCTCGAGACCCAGTACTTC.

Comment on this clone: A much larger clone sits a single nucleotide away, making a read error possible. The V and J genes are TRBV4-3 and TRBJ1-2, with a tentative D call TRBD1 (6 bases). V was trimmed by 0 bases and J by 4 bases, leaving 9 bases between them. The CDR3 is made up of 14 amino acids. CDR1 LGHNA and CDR2 YSLEER come from the germline V gene. This chain's CDR3 is CASSQERGGYGYTF. The CDR3 bases are TGCGCCAGCAGCCAAGAGAGAGGGGGCTATGGCTACACCTTC.

The V and J genes are TRBV6-5 and TRBJ1-1; 8 bases line up with TRBD1. Germline values: CDR1 MNHEY, CDR2 SVGAGI. With 9 bases clipped from V and 4 bases from J, the junction kept 10 bases outside the gene matches. The CDR3 length is 14 residues. CDR3 DNA: TGTGCCAGTAACCCACAGGGGGATGGCACTGAAGCTTTCTTT. Translated, it gives CASNPQGDGTEAFF.

A few counts support this clone. The chain carries TRBV7-6 and TRBJ2-5, with 9 bases fitting TRBD2. The junction had 7 bases not matched to a gene; V was cut back by 2 bases and J by 3 bases. The CDR3 contains 16 residues. The V gene's germline CDR1 is SGHVS and CDR2 FNYEAQ. This CDR3 is CASSLNGASGEETQYF. As DNA, the CDR3 is TGTGCCAGCAGCTTAAATGGGGCTAGCGGGGAAGAGACCCAGTACTTC.

The J gene is TRBJ2-5, the V gene TRBV7-2; 9 positions agree with TRBD1. The CDR3 has 15 residues. J gave up 5 bases and V 5 bases, and 9 bases lay outside the gene matches. Germline V gives CDR1 SGHTA, CDR2 FQGNSA. The CDR3 region is CASSPPNRGRETQYF. The CDR3 nucleotides are TGTGCCAGCAGCCCGCCAAACAGGGGGCGGGAGACCCAGTACTTC.

The chain employs TRBV6-5 and TRBJ2-5; the D gene is possibly TRBD2 (5 bases). Germline lookup yields CDR1 MNHEY and CDR2 SVGAGI. The ends were cut back, 10 bases at V and 1 base at J, with 10 bases in the middle. This CDR3 spans 12 amino acids. CDR3 in DNA: TGTGCCACCGCACGGGGCCAAGAGACCCAGTACTTC. Amino acids: CATARGQETQYF.

J is TRBJ1-2 and V is TRBV29-1; 8 positions match TRBD1. This CDR3 contains 15 residues. After removal of 5 bases from V and 5 bases from J, the junction contained 13 bases not matched to a gene. CDR1 is SQVTM, CDR2 ANQGSEA, per germline. CDR3: CSVRRFRGHEYGYTF. The CDR3, as DNA: TGCAGCGTTCGACGGTTCAGGGGGCATGAATATGGCTACACCTTC. The full variable domain, in which reference TRBV29-1 and TRBJ1-2 provide the parts outside the CDR3, is SAVISQKPSRDICQRGTSLTIQCQVDSQVTMMFWYRQQPGQSLTLIATANQGSEATYESGFVIDKFPISRPNLTFSTLTVSNMSPEDSSIYLCSVRRFRGHEYGYTFGSGTRLTVV.

This clone appeared once. This chain connects TRBV12-5 to TRBJ2-7; 7 bases agree with TRBD2. The V segment lost 5 bases and the J segment 7 bases; nucleotides outside the gene matches: 5. The CDR3 totals 12 residues. CDR1 is LGHNT and CDR2 is FRNRAP in the germline V gene. The CDR3 loop is CASGGEGVEQYF. As DNA, the CDR3 is TGTGCTAGTGGTGGGGAGGGTGTAGAGCAGTACTTC. Looking up the rest from reference TRBV12-5 and TRBJ2-7 gives the full variable domain: DARVTQTPRHKVTEMGQEVTMRCQPILGHNTVFWYRQTMMQGLELLAYFRNRAPLDDSGMPKDRFSAEMPDATLATLKIQPSEPRDSAVYFCASGGEGVEQYFGPGTRLTVT.

The rearrangement links TRBV5-5 to TRBJ2-3; 7 nucleotides line up with TRBD2. The CDR3 totals 17 residues. Germline V gene sequence: CDR1 SGHKS, CDR2 YYEKEE (reference sequence). Losses at the gene ends were 0 bases for V and 6 bases for J; bases not matched to a gene: 13. The CDR3 DNA reads as TGTGCCAGCAGCTTGGCACCTAGCGGAACTTGGGGGGATACGCAGTATTTT. Amino acids: CASSLAPSGTWGDTQYF.

V usage is TRBV10-3 and J usage is TRBJ1-4, with 9 bases fitting TRBD1. The germline gives CDR1 ENHRY, CDR2 SYGVKD. The ends lost 3 bases at V and 14 bases at J; junction bases unmatched: 4. The CDR3 is made up of 12 amino acids. The CDR3 DNA is TGTGCCATCAGTGAACCCGGACAGGGGCTGTTTTTT. Translating gives CAISEPGQGLFF.

This rearrangement joins TRBV6-5 to TRBJ2-7; TRBD1 matches 9 bases. J was trimmed by 3 bases and V by 2 bases; bases with no gene match: 8. Germline-derived CDR1 and CDR2 are MNHEY and SVGAGI. This CDR3 has 16 amino acids. CDR3 DNA sequence: TGTGCCAGCAGTTACAGGGCCCCGGGACAGGGCTACGAGCAGTACTTC. Translated, it gives CASSYRAPGQGYEQYF.